What follows describes a single T cell receptor (beta chain). Membership in each cohort depended on participant-reported clinical history. The data derive from a study of blood T cell repertoires in COVID-19. Assay: immunoSEQ multiplex PCR; the TCRdb copy retains only in-frame clones and omits some. The sample yields 200,000 or so clones, about 80% seen once. J gave up 4 bases and V 4 bases, and 4 bases lay outside the gene matches. Per germline, CDR1 SQVTM and CDR2 ANQGSEA. This CDR3 comprises 13 residues. This sequence was found in a man between 60 and 70 years old who had recovered from COVID-19. This rearrangement joins TRBV29-1 to TRBJ2-7, with TRBD2 matching 10 bases. What was sequenced was PBMCs or T cells enriched from blood (not recorded which). DNA for the CDR3: TGCAGCGTTGGAGCGGGGGGGCTATACGAGCAGTACTTC. It is translated as CSVGAGGLYEQYF.